These T cell receptor beta chains were read from a single sample in a study of technical replicates of blood from a handful of donors. Sequenced by immunoSEQ multiplex PCR; TCRdb stores in-frame clones only, minus some. This table holds just under 60,000 clones, 85% to 95% found once. The sample comprised PBMCs. The receptors shown here come from a human donor in good health. Some clones in this sample may be carry-over from other donors' samples. CDR3s include the opening cysteine and the closing phenylalanine or tryptophan. The order of the fields is D gene, J gene, V gene, clone size, CDR3 DNA, CDR3 protein. The D gene is left open where the match is weak. Clone size is shown for a subset of rows, as once, few, many or a class of expanded clone.

D: NA; J: TRBJ2-7; V: TRBV5-4; size: once; DNA: TGTGCCAGCAGCTTGTCACTAACCTACGAGCAGTACTTC; CDR3: CASSLSLTYEQYF
D: TRBD2; J: TRBJ2-1; V: TRBV11-3; size: NA; DNA: TGTGCCAGCAGCGCTACCGGGACTAGGTGGGACAATGAGCAGTTCTTC; CDR3: CASSATGTRWDNEQFF
D: NA; J: TRBJ1-4; V: TRBV19; size: NA; DNA: TGTGCCAGTAGTGACCGAGGGGGTGCAACTAATGAAAAACTGTTTTTT; CDR3: CASSDRGGATNEKLFF
D: TRBD2; J: TRBJ2-3; V: TRBV7-8; size: once; DNA: TGTGCCATTAGCCGGGAGGGGAGCACAGATACGCAGTATTTT; CDR3: CAISREGSTDTQYF
D: NA; J: TRBJ2-3; V: TRBV29-1; size: NA; DNA: TGCAGCGTTGAAACAGCAAGCACAGATACGCAGTATTTT; CDR3: CSVETASTDTQYF
D: NA; J: TRBJ2-7; V: TRBV5-1; size: once; DNA: TGCGCCAGCAGCAGCGGGACACCTCGTGGCGAGCAGTACTTC; CDR3: CASSSGTPRGEQYF
D: NA; J: TRBJ1-2; V: TRBV4-1; size: NA; DNA: TGCGCCAGCAGCCAACACCCGGGAACGGGGGTCTATGGCTACACCTTC; CDR3: CASSQHPGTGVYGYTF
D: NA; J: TRBJ2-5; V: TRBV4-1; size: NA; DNA: TGCGCCAGCAGCCTGTACCCCGGCGGAGGGGGGGAAGAGACCCAGTACTTC; CDR3: CASSLYPGGGGEETQYF
D: TRBD1; J: TRBJ1-1; V: TRBV30; size: NA; DNA: TGTGCCTGGAGTTCCCCTCCAGGGGGGAACACTGAAGCTTTCTTT; CDR3: CAWSSPPGGNTEAFF
D: TRBD2; J: TRBJ2-3; V: TRBV30; size: NA; DNA: TGTGCCTGGAGTTTACCGGGACCCCGGGAGGGCCCAGATACGCAGTATTTT; CDR3: CAWSLPGPREGPDTQYF
D: TRBD1; J: TRBJ1-1; V: TRBV5-1; size: NA; DNA: TGCGCCAGCAGCTTGAACCTATGGACAGGGGGGACGTACACTGAAGCTTTCTTT; CDR3: CASSLNLWTGGTYTEAFF
D: NA; J: TRBJ2-3; V: TRBV6-5; size: NA; DNA: TGTGCCAGCAGTTACTCGACGGGTTTGCGCACAGATACGCAGTATTTT; CDR3: CASSYSTGLRTDTQYF
D: TRBD1; J: TRBJ1-2; V: TRBV7-9; size: NA; DNA: TGTGCCAGCAGCTTAGTTGACCGGGACAGGTTAGGGTATGGCTACACCTTC; CDR3: CASSLVDRDRLGYGYTF
D: NA; J: TRBJ1-4; V: TRBV13; size: NA; DNA: TGTGCCAGCAGCTCCAGACAGACTAATGAAAAACTGTTTTTT; CDR3: CASSSRQTNEKLFF
D: NA; J: TRBJ2-1; V: TRBV7-2; size: NA; DNA: TGTGCCAGCAGCCAAGCGGTTTCCTACAATGAGCAGTTCTTC; CDR3: CASSQAVSYNEQFF
D: NA; J: TRBJ2-1; V: TRBV5-1; size: NA; DNA: TGCGCCAGCAGCTCGGACAGGGAGGGTGAGCAGTTCTTC; CDR3: CASSSDREGEQFF
D: TRBD2; J: TRBJ2-1; V: TRBV6-4; size: NA; DNA: TGTGCCAGCAGTGACTCGGCGGGGGGGCCCAATGAGCAGTTCTTC; CDR3: CASSDSAGGPNEQFF
D: TRBD1; J: TRBJ1-6; V: TRBV5-5; size: NA; DNA: TGTGCCAGCAGCTTGACCGACAGGGGTTATAATTCACCCCTCCACTTT; CDR3: CASSLTDRGYNSPLHF
D: TRBD2; J: TRBJ2-3; V: TRBV5-3; size: once; DNA: TGTGCCAGAAGCTTATCCGCGGGAGCAGATACGCAGTATTTT; CDR3: CARSLSAGADTQYF
D: NA; J: TRBJ1-2; V: TRBV7-9; size: NA; DNA: TGTGCCAGCAATGCAGTCTCCTCCAACTATGGCTACACCTTC; CDR3: CASNAVSSNYGYTF